The 18 T cell receptor beta chains listed next were all sequenced from one sample in a study of OX40 agonist ivuxolimab in advanced cancers. Data came from immunoSEQ multiplex PCR; TCRdb stores just in-frame clones and leaves some out. The table lists 65,000 to 75,000 clones, roughly 90% of them singletons, with approximately 1.1% in the top ten. Sample: CD4+ or CD8+ T cells sorted from blood, taken in a trial of the OX40 agonist ivuxolimab. Receptor source: an adult with an advanced solid tumor such as melanoma, head and neck, liver or kidney cancer.

Details on this clone: Germline and junction disagree at one end, which may indicate a read error. This chain links TRBV4-1 with TRBJ2-1; 8 bases line up with TRBD2. The CDR3 totals 16 residues. The germline gives CDR1 MGHRA, CDR2 YSYEKL. As DNA, the CDR3 is TGCACCAGCAGCGGATATACCGGGACTAGGGGCAATGAGCAGTTCTTC. It codes for CTSSGYTGTRGNEQFF.

The J gene is TRBJ2-2, the V gene TRBV19, with a tentative D call TRBD1 (5 bases). Germline V gives CDR1 LNHDA, CDR2 SQIVND (reference sequence). This CDR3 is built from 15 residues. V dropped 3 bases and J dropped 6 bases, with 14 bases sitting between them. CDR3 sequence reads: CASSISGLGSGELFF. The CDR3 DNA reads TGTGCCAGTAGTATCTCAGGGTTGGGGTCCGGGGAGCTGTTTTTT.

The chain combines TRBV5-4 with TRBJ2-7; 7 bases line up with TRBD1. V was pared by 4 bases and J by 5 bases, with 6 bases of the junction left unmatched. This CDR3 has 13 amino acids. Per germline, CDR1 SGHNT and CDR2 YYREEE (reference sequence). For the CDR3, the DNA is TGTGCCAGCAGCCTCGGACAGGCCCACGAGCAGTACTTC. Protein: CASSLGQAHEQYF. The full variable domain, its missing parts supplied by reference TRBV5-4 and TRBJ2-7, is ETGVTQSPTHLIKTRGQQVTLRCSSQSGHNTVSWYQQALGQGPQFIFQYYREEENGRGNFPPRFSGLQFPNYSSELNVNALELDDSALYLCASSLGQAHEQYFGPGTRLTVT.

The CDR3 reads CASRVSAGGTEAFF. The CDR3 region has the DNA TGTGCCAGCAGGGTCTCAGCGGGCGGGACTGAAGCTTTCTTT. The J gene is TRBJ1-1, the V gene TRBV2; D unresolved. The CDR3 spans 14 residues. In germline, CDR1 is SNHLY, CDR2 FYNNEI. Trimming took off 6 bases at V and 5 bases at J, with 16 bases between the two ends.

Comment on this clone: Other DNA sequences in this specimen translate into the identical CDR3. V is TRBV5-1 and J is TRBJ2-1; D not resolved. Germline V gene sequence: CDR1 SGHRS, CDR2 YFSETQ. CDR3 length equals 15 residues. Trimming removed 0 bases at V and 0 bases at J, with 7 bases between. CDR3 nucleotides: TGCGCCAGCAGCTTGGCTGGCAGCTCCTACAATGAGCAGTTCTTC. This sequence encodes CASSLAGSSYNEQFF.

This chain joins TRBV4-2 and TRBJ2-7; 9 bases agree with TRBD1. Trimming cost V 1 base and J 2 bases; bases outside gene matches: 3. The CDR3 runs 15 residues. Germline CDR1 reads LGHNA; CDR2 reads YNFKEQ. Here the CDR3 DNA reads TGTGCCAGCAGCCAAGCACAGGGGGCTACCTACGAGCAGTACTTC. It yields the protein CASSQAQGATYEQYF.

This clone has only one observation. The rearrangement links TRBV30 to TRBJ2-3; D is undetermined. The V gene lost 5 bases and the J gene lost 0 bases, with 9 bases spanning the gap. Germline V gives CDR1 GTSNPN, CDR2 SVGIG (reference sequence). This CDR3 comprises 13 residues. The CDR3 coding sequence is TGTGCCTGGGGCCCCACAAGCACAGATACGCAGTATTTT. Protein product: CAWGPTSTDTQYF.

The sample holds one count of this clone. The chain joins TRBV23-1 to TRBJ1-1; D ambiguous. Being an ORF, TRBV23-1 has a function that is uncertain. The CDR3 length is 12 residues. Trimming stripped 4 bases from V and 12 bases from J, with 15 bases between. The DNA for the CDR3 is TGCGCCAGCAGTCCCCCAAGACGTAGGTCTTTCTTT. Encoded protein: CASSPPRRRSFF.

As to this clone: Other nucleotide sequences in the sample specify the same CDR3. V is TRBV5-1 and J is TRBJ1-2; weak D call: TRBD1 (6 bases). The ends were cut back, 0 bases at V and 2 bases at J, with 14 bases in the middle. The CDR3 extends over 16 amino acids. Germline CDR1 is SGHRS and CDR2 is YFSETQ. The CDR3 coding sequence is TGCGCCAGCAGCTTGGGGGATAGGGGGTCGAACTATGGCTACACCTTC. It translates to CASSLGDRGSNYGYTF. Using reference TRBV5-1 and TRBJ1-2 for the parts outside the CDR3, the full variable domain is KAGVTQTPRYLIKTRGQQVTLSCSPISGHRSVSWYQQTPGQGLQFLFEYFSETQRNKGNFPGRFSGRQFSNSRSEMNVSTLELGDSALYLCASSLGDRGSNYGYTFGSGTRLTVV.

The chain has TRBV5-4 and TRBJ1-1; no clear D. CDR3 size: 14 residues. Deletions cut 1 base from V and 2 bases from J, with 9 bases between. Germline V gene lookup returns CDR1 SGHNT and CDR2 YYREEE (reference sequence). The CDR3 sequence is CASSLSLKNTEAFF. The CDR3 DNA reads TGTGCCAGCAGCTTGAGTTTGAAAAACACTGAAGCTTTCTTT. The full variable domain, completed using reference TRBV5-4 and TRBJ1-1, is ETGVTQSPTHLIKTRGQQVTLRCSSQSGHNTVSWYQQALGQGPQFIFQYYREEENGRGNFPPRFSGLQFPNYSSELNVNALELDDSALYLCASSLSLKNTEAFFGQGTRLTVV.

The chain uses TRBV10-2 and TRBJ2-3; D is ambiguous. The CDR3 has 14 residues. The germline gives CDR1 WSHSY, CDR2 SAAADI. Trimming shortened V by 2 bases and J by 6 bases, and 12 bases separated the two germline ends. CDR3 DNA: TGCGCCAGCAGTGAGAGTAGCCGCCGGGATACGCAGTATTTT. It translates to CASSESSRRDTQYF.

This clone came up once. The chain joins TRBV6-5 to TRBJ1-6, with 8 positions matching TRBD1. The junction had 5 bases not matched to a gene; V was cut back by 7 bases and J by 6 bases. Germline values: CDR1 MNHEY, CDR2 SVGAGI. This CDR3 is built from 14 residues. The CDR3 region has the DNA TGTGCCAGCATCCAGGACAGGGCTAATTCACCCCTCCACTTT. Protein sequence: CASIQDRANSPLHF.

V gene TRBV6-6 combines with J gene TRBJ2-2, with TRBD2 matching over 10 bases. This CDR3 contains 16 residues. V gave up 5 bases and J gave up 1 base; unmatched junction bases: 4. The germline CDR1 and CDR2 sequences are MNHNY and SVGAGI (reference sequence). This chain's CDR3 is CASSTPSGGNTGELFF. Written as DNA, the CDR3 is TGTGCCAGCAGTACGCCTAGCGGGGGGAACACCGGGGAGCTGTTTTTT.

V is TRBV19 and J is TRBJ1-2; D not certain. V was pared by 2 bases and J by 2 bases, with 0 bases between. Germline-derived CDR1 and CDR2 are LNHDA and SQIVND (reference sequence). The CDR3 totals 11 residues. This CDR3 is CASSINYGYTF. CDR3 in DNA: TGTGCCAGTAGTATAAACTATGGCTACACCTTC.

This rearrangement joins TRBV5-8 to TRBJ2-1; TRBD2 is a possible D gene (6 bases). The CDR3 has 18 amino acids. Trimming pared 1 base from V and 0 bases from J, leaving 17 bases between. Germline CDR1 SGHTS, CDR2 YDEGEE. The CDR3 is CASSLNGGRVSSYNEQFF. In nucleotides, the CDR3 is TGTGCCAGCAGCTTGAACGGGGGAAGGGTTAGCTCCTACAATGAGCAGTTCTTC.

The chain joins TRBV7-6 to TRBJ2-7; unclear D gene. Germline values: CDR1 SGHVS, CDR2 FNYEAQ. The V end was cut by 5 bases, the J end by 3 bases, with 11 bases between. This CDR3 has 13 residues. The chain's CDR3 is CASSRTAGYEQYF. CDR3 nucleotide sequence: TGTGCCAGCAGCCGGACGGCCGGCTACGAGCAGTACTTC.

The V and J genes are TRBV2 and TRBJ2-5, with 11 bases matching TRBD2. The CDR3 sequence is 19 residues long. Per germline, CDR1 SNHLY and CDR2 FYNNEI. The junction had 14 bases not matched to a gene; V was cut back by 3 bases and J by 2 bases. The CDR3, as DNA: TGTGCCAGCAGTGAGGAAAGACTAGCGGGGAGAAAAACACAAGAGACCCAGTACTTC. This sequence encodes CASSEERLAGRKTQETQYF.

The chain recombines TRBV28 with TRBJ1-2; D gene ambiguous. V dropped 3 bases and J dropped 5 bases, with 7 bases sitting between them. The CDR3 is 12 residues long. CDR1 is MDHEN, CDR2 SYDVKM, per germline. In DNA form, the CDR3 reads TGTGCCAGCAGTTTTCTCGGGTATGGCTACACCTTC. It translates to CASSFLGYGYTF.